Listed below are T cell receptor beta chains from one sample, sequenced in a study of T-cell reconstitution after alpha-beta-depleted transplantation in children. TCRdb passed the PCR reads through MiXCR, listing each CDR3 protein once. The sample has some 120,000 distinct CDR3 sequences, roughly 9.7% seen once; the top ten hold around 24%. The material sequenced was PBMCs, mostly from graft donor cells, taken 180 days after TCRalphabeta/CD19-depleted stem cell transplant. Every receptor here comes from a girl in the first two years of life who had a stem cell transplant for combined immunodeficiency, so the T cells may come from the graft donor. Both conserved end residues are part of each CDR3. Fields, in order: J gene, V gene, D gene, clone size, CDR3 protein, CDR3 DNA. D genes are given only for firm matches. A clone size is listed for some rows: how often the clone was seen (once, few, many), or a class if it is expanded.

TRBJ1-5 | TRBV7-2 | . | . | CASSASGNQPQHF | TGTGCCAGCAGCGCTAGCGGGAATCAGCCCCAGCATTTT
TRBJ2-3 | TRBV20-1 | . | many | CSARDRGGTDTQYF | TGCAGTGCTAGAGATCGAGGGGGCACAGATACGCAGTATTTT
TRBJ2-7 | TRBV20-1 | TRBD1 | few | CSATGTGFYEQYF | TGCAGTGCTACCGGGACAGGGTTCTACGAGCAGTACTTC
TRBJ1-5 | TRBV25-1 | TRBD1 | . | CASSGTGGANQTQHF | TGTGCCAGCAGTGGGACAGGGGGCGCGAATCAGACCCAGCATTTT
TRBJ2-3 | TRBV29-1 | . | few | CSVEDLGSLSTDTQYF | TGCAGCGTTGAAGATCTTGGGAGCCTTAGCACAGATACGCAGTATTTT
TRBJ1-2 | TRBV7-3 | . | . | CASSLMLNFYGYTF | TGTGCCAGCAGCCTTATGCTGAATTTCTATGGCTACACCTTC
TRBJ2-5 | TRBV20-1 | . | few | CSGRAQETQYF | TGCAGTGGTCGGGCCCAAGAGACCCAGTACTTC
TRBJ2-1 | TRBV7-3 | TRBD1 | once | CASSSTGYNEQFF | TGTGCCAGCAGCTCGACAGGGTACAATGAGCAGTTCTTC
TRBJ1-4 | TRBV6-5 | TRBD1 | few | CASSLQGELFF | TGTGCCAGCAGTTTACAGGGGGAACTGTTTTTT
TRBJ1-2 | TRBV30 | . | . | CAWRKGQGGGDTF | TGTGCCTGGAGAAAAGGCCAAGGGGGTGGCGACACCTTC
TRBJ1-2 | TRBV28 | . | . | CASSSRANYGYTF | TGTGCCAGCAGTTCCCGGGCAAACTATGGCTACACCTTC
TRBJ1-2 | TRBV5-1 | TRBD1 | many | CASSHRDRGNGYTF | TGCGCCAGCAGTCACCGGGACAGGGGTAACGGCTACACCTTC
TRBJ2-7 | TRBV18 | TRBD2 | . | CASSQGLAGRRPYEQYF | TGTGCCAGCTCACAGGGACTAGCGGGTCGCCGTCCCTACGAGCAGTACTTC
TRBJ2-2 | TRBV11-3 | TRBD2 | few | CASSLWPSGRAGELFF | TGTGCCAGCAGCTTATGGCCTAGCGGGAGAGCCGGGGAGCTGTTTTTT
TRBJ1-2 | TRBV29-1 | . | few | CSVESFPAAYGYTF | TGCAGCGTTGAATCCTTTCCAGCAGCCTATGGCTACACCTTC
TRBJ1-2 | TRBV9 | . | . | CASSPDPRDRSGYTF | TGTGCCAGCAGCCCCGATCCGAGGGATAGAAGTGGCTACACCTTC
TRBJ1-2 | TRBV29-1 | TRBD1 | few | CSVEGGQEVYGYTF | TGCAGCGTTGAAGGCGGACAGGAAGTATATGGCTACACCTTC
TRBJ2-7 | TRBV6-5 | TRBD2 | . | CASSYKAGSGRGEQYF | TGTGCCAGCAGTTACAAAGCAGGGAGCGGGAGAGGGGAGCAGTACTTC
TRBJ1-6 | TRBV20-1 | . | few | CSARDQVVWDSPLHF | TGCAGTGCTAGAGATCAGGTGGTGTGGGATTCACCCCTCCACTTT
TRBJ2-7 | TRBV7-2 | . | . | CASTLRPSESEQYF | TGTGCCAGCACACTAAGACCCAGTGAGAGCGAGCAGTACTTC
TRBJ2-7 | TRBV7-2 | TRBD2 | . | CATESGGSYEQYF | TGTGCCACCGAGAGCGGGGGTTCTTACGAGCAGTACTTC
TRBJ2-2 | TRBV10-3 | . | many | CAISEGQNTGELFF | TGTGCCATCAGTGAGGGACAGAACACCGGGGAGCTGTTTTTT
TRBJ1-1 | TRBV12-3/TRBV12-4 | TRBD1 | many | CASSRQGFTEAFF | TGTGCCAGCAGTAGACAGGGTTTTACTGAAGCTTTCTTT
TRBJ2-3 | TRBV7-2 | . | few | CASSPRGYGSDTQYF | TGTGCCAGCAGCCCCAGAGGGTACGGATCAGATACGCAGTATTTT
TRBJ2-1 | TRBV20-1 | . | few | CSARLPRTTYNEQFF | TGCAGTGCTAGACTTCCCCGGACCACCTACAATGAGCAGTTCTTC
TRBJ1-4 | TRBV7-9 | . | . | CASSTRGEKLFF | TGTGCCAGCAGCACTCGGGGGGAAAAACTGTTTTTT
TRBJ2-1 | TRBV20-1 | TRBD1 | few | CSAKQGVGYNEQFF | TGCAGTGCTAAACAGGGGGTTGGCTACAATGAGCAGTTCTTC
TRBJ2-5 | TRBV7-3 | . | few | CASSPEGSGQETQYF | TGTGCCAGCAGCCCTGAAGGCAGCGGGCAAGAGACCCAGTACTTC
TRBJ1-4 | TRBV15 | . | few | CATSRPRHSGGEKLFF | TGTGCCACCAGCAGGCCTCGTCATTCGGGGGGTGAAAAACTGTTTTTT
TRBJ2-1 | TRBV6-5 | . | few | CASSYAKGGEQFF | TGTGCCAGCAGTTACGCAAAGGGGGGTGAGCAGTTCTTC